This TCR beta chain was observed in a study of OX40 agonist ivuxolimab in advanced cancers. Background on the study: Patients received ivuxolimab, an intravenous treatment, every 2 weeks at 0.01 to 10 mg/kg.

Germline V lookup: CDR1 SGHVS, CDR2 FQNEAQ. This CDR3 comprises 20 residues. Unmatched junction bases numbered 17, after V lost 5 bases and J lost 0 bases. Study conclusions and caveats: The authors did not determine the antigen specificity of the expanded peripheral T cells. With doses of 0.1 to 3.0 mg/kg, CD4+ and CD8+ blood T cells had undergone clonal expansion by week 6. On average, CD8+ T cells had more expanded clones than CD4+.

As for this clone: Its antigen is unknown.

Using immunoSEQ multiplex PCR, the repertoire was profiled, and TCRdb retains in-frame clones only, with some absent. The sample holds approximately 41,000 clones, more than 70% seen once. The source of this sequence is an adult with an advanced solid tumor such as melanoma, head and neck, liver or kidney cancer. The source was CD4+ or CD8+ T cells sorted from blood, collected in a trial of the OX40 agonist ivuxolimab. The V gene is TRBV7-8, the J gene TRBJ2-1, with 9 nucleotides matching TRBD2. CDR3 coding DNA: TGTGCCAGCAGCGCCCGGATAGCGGGGGCCATCGGTAGCTCCTACAATGAGCAGTTCTTC. Protein: CASSARIAGAIGSSYNEQFF.